Shown below are 20 T cell receptor beta chains from a single sample sequenced in a study of T cell repertoires in cytomegalovirus infection. The antigens these receptors bind are not known. TCRdb reprocessed the reads with MiXCR, giving one entry per CDR3 protein. There are just over 450,000 distinct CDR3 sequences in the sample; about 39% occur only once, and about two fifths lies in the top ten. The material was cultured PBMCs, obtained from culture after CMV antigen stimulation. The receptor set was obtained from a human donor in good health (CMV status not recorded). Some clones in this sample may be carry-over from other donors' samples.

This clonotype occurred a few times. This chain links TRBV7-6 with TRBJ1-3; D ambiguous. CDR3 length: 14 amino acids. Germline V gene sequence: CDR1 SGHVS, CDR2 FNYEAQ. The V end lost 7 bases, the J end lost 4 bases, and 14 bases lay between the germline ends. The CDR3 DNA reads TGTGCCAGCACGCTTGCGGGTGTCGGAAACACCATATATTTT. Protein: CASTLAGVGNTIYF.

The chain employs TRBV12-3 or TRBV12-4 and TRBJ1-3, with 8 nucleotides matching TRBD1. The CDR3 is 14 residues long. Losses at the gene ends were 6 bases for V and 8 bases for J; bases not matched to a gene: 9. The CDR3 protein is CASSLQGVLDTIYF. The CDR3 coding sequence is TGTGCCAGCAGCCTACAGGGGGTATTGGACACCATATATTTT.

This clonotype came up a few times. The chain combines TRBV7-6 with TRBJ2-3; D is uncertain. The CDR3 is made up of 16 amino acids. Trimming stripped 2 bases from V and 2 bases from J, with 14 bases between. From germline, CDR1 is SGHVS and CDR2 FNYEAQ. CDR3 region: CASSLPPASTTDTQYF. The CDR3 coding sequence is TGTGCCAGCAGCTTACCCCCCGCCTCTACCACAGATACGCAGTATTTT.

As for this clonotype: Relative to the germline gene, one junction end is altered; a read error may explain this. V gene TRBV7-2 combines with J gene TRBJ1-6; no clear D gene. In germline, CDR1 is SGHTA, CDR2 FQGNSA. This CDR3 comprises 15 residues. CDR3 in amino acids: CASSLQDVANAPLHF. CDR3 bases: TGTGCCAGCAGCCTCCAGGACGTGGCTAATGCACCCCTCCACTTT.

Worth noting for this clonotype: Sequence at one end of the junction differs from germline and may be a read error. V usage is TRBV7-2 and J usage is TRBJ1-3; 8 bases match TRBD1. Germline V CDR1 and CDR2: SGHTA, FQGNSA. CDR3 length: 17 amino acids. The CDR3 sequence: CAGSLGTGLFSGNTIYF. The CDR3 coding sequence is TGTGCCGGCAGCTTAGGGACAGGCCTGTTCTCTGGAAACACCATATATTTT. Complete variable domain (other parts from reference TRBV7-2 and TRBJ1-3): GAGVSQSPSNKVTEKGKDVELRCDPISGHTALYWYRQSLGQGLEFLIYFQGNSAPDKSGLPSDRFSAERTGGSVSTLTIQRTQQEDSAVYLCAGSLGTGLFSGNTIYFGEGSWLTVV.

CDR3 sequence reads: CASRRGTSYNEQFF. CDR3 DNA: TGTGCCAGTAGGAGGGGGACCTCCTACAATGAGCAGTTCTTC. The chain employs TRBV19 and TRBJ2-1; possible D gene TRBD1, 6 bases. V lost 6 bases to trimming and J lost 0 bases, with 9 bases between them. Germline values: CDR1 LNHDA, CDR2 SQIVND (reference sequence). CDR3 length equals 14 residues.

The rearrangement uses TRBV4-2 and TRBJ2-7; D is possibly TRBD1 (6 bases). Germline V lookup: CDR1 LGHNA, CDR2 YNFKEQ. V lost 0 bases and J 1 base, leaving 10 bases between the germline ends. The CDR3 is 15 residues long. The CDR3 DNA reads as TGTGCCAGCAGCCAAGATTGGGGGCTGTCCTACGAGCAGTACTTC. It encodes CASSQDWGLSYEQYF.

This chain links TRBV7-2 with TRBJ2-2; the D call may be TRBD1 or TRBD2 (6 bases each). The CDR3 spans 16 residues. With 1 base removed from V and 5 bases from J, the gap between germline ends came to 14 bases. Germline CDR1 is SGHTA and CDR2 is FQGNSA. The CDR3 bases are TGTGCCAGCAGCTTAGTGGGGGGCGCCTGGACCGGGGAGCTGTTTTTT. Residues: CASSLVGGAWTGELFF.

This clonotype showed up just a few times. The chain links TRBV12-3 or TRBV12-4 to TRBJ1-1, with 7 bases lining up with TRBD1. V lost 8 bases, J lost 11 bases, and 14 bases stayed unmatched. The CDR3 is made up of 13 amino acids. The CDR3 sequence: CASGRVKEQGAFF. CDR3 nucleotides: TGTGCCAGCGGTCGGGTTAAGGAACAGGGGGCTTTCTTT.

This clonotype was seen a few times. The rearrangement links TRBV6-1 to TRBJ2-7, with a possible D match to TRBD1 (6 bases). Looked up from germline, CDR1 is MNHNS and CDR2 is SASEGT. This CDR3 contains 13 residues. V gave up 10 bases and J gave up 2 bases, with 15 bases separating them. The CDR3 region has the DNA TGTGCCACCGGGCAGGGGTCGACCTACGAGCAGTACTTC. Protein product: CATGQGSTYEQYF.

This rearrangement joins TRBV7-2 to TRBJ2-7, with D perhaps given as TRBD1 or TRBD2 (7 bases each). Germline values: CDR1 SGHTA, CDR2 FQGNSA. V gave up 5 bases and J gave up 2 bases, with 22 bases separating them. CDR3 length equals 17 residues. The DNA for the CDR3 is TGTGCCAGCAGCCGCAGGGGGGGGGGGGGGCAGACCTACGAGCAGTACTTC. Protein product: CASSRRGGGGQTYEQYF.

This chain uses TRBV5-4 with TRBJ2-3; D could derive from TRBD1 or TRBD2 (5 bases each). The CDR3 loop spans 14 amino acids. Per germline, CDR1 SGHNT and CDR2 YYREEE (reference sequence). Trimming stripped 3 bases from V and 3 bases from J, with 11 bases between. In nucleotides, the CDR3 is TGTGCCAGCAGCTCCGGGAAGGGGACAGATACGCAGTATTTT. Amino acids: CASSSGKGTDTQYF. The whole variable domain, remainder taken from reference TRBV5-4 and TRBJ2-3, is ETGVTQSPTHLIKTRGQQVTLRCSSQSGHNTVSWYQQALGQGPQFIFQYYREEENGRGNFPPRFSGLQFPNYSSELNVNALELDDSALYLCASSSGKGTDTQYFGPGTRLTVL.

The chain couples TRBV2 to TRBJ2-1, with 8 bases lining up with TRBD2. The CDR3 totals 13 residues. J was trimmed by 2 bases and V by 7 bases; bases with no gene match: 1. In germline, CDR1 is SNHLY, CDR2 FYNNEI. CDR3 nucleotide sequence: TGTGCCAGCAATAGCGGGGCCTACAATGAGCAGTTCTTC. Its protein product is CASNSGAYNEQFF.

The rearrangement uses TRBV5-1 and TRBJ1-1; tentatively, D is TRBD1 (5 bases). Germline V gene lookup returns CDR1 SGHRS and CDR2 YFSETQ. The CDR3 runs to 14 residues. V lost 3 bases and J lost 4, with 13 bases in between. The CDR3 loop is CASSSVRGFTEAFF. CDR3 DNA: TGCGCCAGCAGCTCCGTGAGGGGATTCACTGAAGCTTTCTTT.

This clonotype was observed a few times. The chain has TRBV28 and TRBJ2-7, with 8 bases identical to TRBD1. CDR1 is MDHEN, CDR2 SYDVKM, per germline. V was clipped by 3 bases and J by 0 bases; unmatched bases: 10. The CDR3 is made up of 17 amino acids. The CDR3 DNA is TGTGCCAGCAGTTTTCCCCCCATCGGGACAGGCTCCTACGAGCAGTACTTC. Protein product: CASSFPPIGTGSYEQYF.

The CDR3 DNA is TGTGCCAGCAGCTTCATGACAGGGGCCTACGAGCAGTACTTC. It is translated as CASSFMTGAYEQYF. V usage is TRBV7-2 and J usage is TRBJ2-7; 8 bases align to TRBD1. CDR3 size: 14 residues. Germline V gives CDR1 SGHTA, CDR2 FQGNSA. The ends lost 3 bases at V and 2 bases at J; junction bases unmatched: 3.

This rearrangement joins TRBV7-6 to TRBJ2-7, with TRBD1 matching over 7 bases. There are 15 residues in the CDR3. Germline trimming cut 7 bases from V and 6 bases from J; bases unmatched to any gene: 15. Germline lookup yields CDR1 SGHVS and CDR2 FNYEAQ. For the CDR3, the DNA is TGTGCCAGCAACCAATACCTGGGCAGGGGGACCGAGCAGTACTTC. This codes for CASNQYLGRGTEQYF.

This clonotype was recorded at least ten times. This chain joins TRBV7-2 and TRBJ1-1; no definite D call. V was clipped by 5 bases and J by 1 base, with 8 bases between them. The CDR3 loop spans 13 amino acids. The germline V gene encodes CDR1 SGHTA and CDR2 FQGNSA. CDR3 region: CASSPRGNTEAFF. In DNA, the CDR3 is TGTGCCAGCAGCCCTCGGGGGAACACTGAAGCTTTCTTT.

The gene calls are TRBV28 and TRBJ1-5; D call uncertain. V was trimmed by 4 bases and J by 3 bases, leaving 16 bases between them. The CDR3 is 16 residues long. The V gene's germline CDR1 is MDHEN and CDR2 SYDVKM. The chain's CDR3 is CASSWKRQYPNQPQHF. In nucleotides, the CDR3 is TGTGCCAGCAGTTGGAAAAGACAATACCCCAATCAGCCCCAGCATTTT.

This clonotype was seen a few times. This chain connects TRBV12-3 or TRBV12-4 to TRBJ2-3, with D tentatively TRBD1 (6 bases). The CDR3 has 13 amino acids. V was pared by 2 bases and J by 4 bases, with 7 bases between. CDR3 residues: CASSLTGPDTQYF. CDR3 in DNA: TGTGCCAGCAGTTTAACAGGGCCAGATACGCAGTATTTT.